This T cell receptor beta chain is from a study of cytomegalovirus exposure and HLA in healthy donors. Study findings and constraints: In vitro data verified a few CMV-associated chains as specific for CMV antigens.

A note on this clone: Its cognate antigen is unknown.

The PCR was carried out with 60 Vbeta primers and 13 Jbeta primers. Study processing details: Unique TCR beta chains totaled about 73 million in a later count, with 8.5 million to 12 million of them shared. Repertoires were generated with immunoSEQ multiplex PCR, while TCRdb's copy carries only in-frame clones and drops some. The D gene and trimming were derived from the DNA, and the V and J assignments and clone size from that table. Of about 160,000 clones listed, about 77% are singletons. In nominal health when sampled, donors likely had unrecorded immune exposures nonetheless. V was trimmed by 3 bases and J by 1 base, leaving 6 bases between them. This CDR3 is 13 amino acids long. CDR1 is LNHNV, CDR2 YYDKDF, per germline (reference sequence).

The TCR comes from a woman aged 50 to 65 in good health and CMV-seronegative. Sequences were obtained from PBMCs. The rearrangement links TRBV15 to TRBJ2-5; a weak D match, TRBD1 (6 bases). The CDR3 nucleotides are TGTGCCACCAGCAGGGACAGCCAAGAGACCCAGTACTTC. This encodes CATSRDSQETQYF.